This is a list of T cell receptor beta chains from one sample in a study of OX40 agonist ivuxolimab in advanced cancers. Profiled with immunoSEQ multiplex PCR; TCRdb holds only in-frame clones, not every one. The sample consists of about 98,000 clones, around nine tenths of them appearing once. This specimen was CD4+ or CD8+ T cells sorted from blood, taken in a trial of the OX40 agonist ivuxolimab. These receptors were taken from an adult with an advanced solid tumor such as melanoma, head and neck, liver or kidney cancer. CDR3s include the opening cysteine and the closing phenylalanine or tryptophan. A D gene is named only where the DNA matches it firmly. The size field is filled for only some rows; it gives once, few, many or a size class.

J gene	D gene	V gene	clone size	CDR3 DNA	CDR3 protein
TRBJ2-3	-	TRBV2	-	TGTGCCAGCAGTGCGGACCTAGATACGCAGTATTTT	CASSADLDTQYF
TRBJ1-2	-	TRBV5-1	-	TGCGCCACTACGGACAGTAACTATGGCTACACCTTC	CATTDSNYGYTF
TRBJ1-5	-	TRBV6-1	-	TGTGCCAGCACCTCACGCTTCAATCAGCCCCAGCATTTT	CASTSRFNQPQHF
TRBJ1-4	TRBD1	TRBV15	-	TGTGCCACCAGCACAGGGACAGGGGTTGAAAAACTGTTTTTT	CATSTGTGVEKLFF
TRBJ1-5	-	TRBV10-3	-	TGTGCCATCAGTGTGCAGGGAGGCAATCAGCCCCAGCATTTT	CAISVQGGNQPQHF
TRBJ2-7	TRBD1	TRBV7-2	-	TGTGCCAGCAGCCGACCCGGGACAGGCTCTGGAGAGCAGTACTTC	CASSRPGTGSGEQYF
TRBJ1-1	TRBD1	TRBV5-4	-	TGTGCCAGCAGCCCACAACAGGGGAGTTTGAACACTGAAGCTTTCTTT	CASSPQQGSLNTEAFF
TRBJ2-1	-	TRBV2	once	TGTGCCAGCAGTGAGGTAGACCCAGGCGGGAACAATGAGCAGTTCTTC	CASSEVDPGGNNEQFF
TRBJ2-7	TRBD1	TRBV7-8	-	TGTGCCAGCAGCCCACAGGCCACAGGGGGCGCGGAGCAGTACTTC	CASSPQATGGAEQYF
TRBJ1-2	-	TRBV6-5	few	TGTGCCAGTATCAACCGGGAGGACTATGGCTACACCTTC	CASINREDYGYTF
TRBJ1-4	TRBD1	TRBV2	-	TGTGCCAGCAGCTCGACAGGGGATTTGTCTGAAAAACTGTTTTTT	CASSSTGDLSEKLFF
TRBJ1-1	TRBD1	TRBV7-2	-	TGTGCCAGCAGCTCTCCGGAACAGGGGTGGACTGAAGCTTTCTTT	CASSSPEQGWTEAFF
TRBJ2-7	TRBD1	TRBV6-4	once	TGTGCCAGCAGTGTTGGGACAGGGCCCTACGAGCAGTACTTC	CASSVGTGPYEQYF
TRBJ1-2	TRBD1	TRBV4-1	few	TGCGCCAGCAGCCGGGGGACAGGGCCTGACTATGGCTACACCTTC	CASSRGTGPDYGYTF
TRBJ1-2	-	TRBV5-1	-	TGCGCCAGCAGCTTGGGGTTTGGTGCAGAAGCTTATGGCTACACCTTC	CASSLGFGAEAYGYTF
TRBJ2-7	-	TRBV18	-	TGTGCCAGCTCCCTCGTGGGGGCCTACTACGAGCAGTACTTC	CASSLVGAYYEQYF
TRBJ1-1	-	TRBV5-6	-	TGTGCCAGCAGCTTCAGGGATGGGGTAAGGGACACTGAAGCTTTCTTT	CASSFRDGVRDTEAFF
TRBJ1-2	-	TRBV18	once	TGTGCCAGCTCACCAAATGCACCAGGTTCTAACTATGGCTACACCTTC	CASSPNAPGSNYGYTF
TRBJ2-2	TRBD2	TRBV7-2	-	TGTGCCAGCAGCCCAGCGGGGGGAGCGTCGAGCGGGGAGCTGTTTTTT	CASSPAGGASSGELFF
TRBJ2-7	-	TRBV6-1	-	TGTGCCAGCAGTTATCGACACGAGCAGTACTTC	CASSYRHEQYF
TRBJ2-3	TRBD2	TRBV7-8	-	TGTGCCAGCAGTTTTAAGGTCCAGCGGGGGCGACAAAGATCAGATACGCAGTATTTT	CASSFKVQRGRQRSDTQYF
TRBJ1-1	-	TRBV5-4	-	TGCGCCAGCAGCCAAGATACAAGGAGAGTGCAAGCTTTCTTT	CASSQDTRRVQAFF
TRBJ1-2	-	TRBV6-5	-	TGTGCCAGCAGTTACTTGCGCCAGGAGGAGGGCTACACCTTC	CASSYLRQEEGYTF
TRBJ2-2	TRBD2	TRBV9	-	TGTGCCAGCAGCGTAGCCCACAGTGGGGGGGTTCCGAACACCGGGGAGCTGTTTTTT	CASSVAHSGGVPNTGELFF
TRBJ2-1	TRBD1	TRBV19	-	TGTGCCAGTAGTATAGATTCCTTCGGGACAGGTTACAATGAGCAGTTCTTC	CASSIDSFGTGYNEQFF
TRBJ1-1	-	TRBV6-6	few	TGTGCCAGCAGCCCCAGGGGCAGGAACACTGAAGCTTTCTTT	CASSPRGRNTEAFF
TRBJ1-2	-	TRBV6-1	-	TGTGCCAGCAGTGGACCGTCGGGGGCTTACTATGGCTACACCTTC	CASSGPSGAYYGYTF
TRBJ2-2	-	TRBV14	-	TGTGCCAGCAGCCAAGTGTCTGGGGGGGAGCTGTTTTTT	CASSQVSGGELFF
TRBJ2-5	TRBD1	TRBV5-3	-	TGTGCCAGAAGCATCCACAGGGGGCGCACTGAGCGGGAGACCCAGTACTTC	CARSIHRGRTERETQYF
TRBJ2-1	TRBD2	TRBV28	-	TGTGCCAGCAGTCCCCGGGGGGGGAGCAATGAGCAGTTCTTC	CASSPRGGSNEQFF
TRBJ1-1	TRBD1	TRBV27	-	TGTGCCAGCAGTTCTACGGATATGGTGGGACAGGGCAACGGAGCTTTCTTT	CASSSTDMVGQGNGAFF
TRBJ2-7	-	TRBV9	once	TGTGCCAGCAGCGTAGGCCCCGACTCTGGGGCTTTCGAGCAGTACTTC	CASSVGPDSGAFEQYF
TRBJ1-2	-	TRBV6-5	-	TGTGCCAGCAGTGAGACAGTGAACTATGGCTACACCTTC	CASSETVNYGYTF
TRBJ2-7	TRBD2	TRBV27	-	TGTGCCAGCAACCCTCTCGGGGGGAGCCCCTACGAGCAGTACTTC	CASNPLGGSPYEQYF
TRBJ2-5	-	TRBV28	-	TGTGCCAGCAGTTTGGCGATCAGTTGGGAGACCCAGTACTTC	CASSLAISWETQYF
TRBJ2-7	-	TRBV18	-	TGTGCCAGCTCACCACCCTCCTACGAGCAGTACTTC	CASSPPSYEQYF
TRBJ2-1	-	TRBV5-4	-	TGTGCCAGCAGCCCCGGGGGTAGCGGTTCCTACAATGAGCAGTTCTTC	CASSPGGSGSYNEQFF
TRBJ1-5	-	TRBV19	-	TGTGCCAGTAGTACCGGACGGAGCTATAGCAATCAGCCCCAGCATTTT	CASSTGRSYSNQPQHF
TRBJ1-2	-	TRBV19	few	TGTGCCAGTAGTACGAAAGACAGACCCTATGGCTACACCTTC	CASSTKDRPYGYTF
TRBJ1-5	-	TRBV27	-	TGTGCCAGCAGTTTATGGGGCGGATCGGGCCAGCCCCAGCATTTT	CASSLWGGSGQPQHF
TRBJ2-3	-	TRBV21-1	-	TGTGCCAGCAGCAAAGCTCGGGCAGGCCGTCAGGATACGCAGTATTTT	CASSKARAGRQDTQYF
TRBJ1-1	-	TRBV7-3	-	TGTGCCAGCAGCTTAACTTTCGCAGGGGAGGCTTTCTTT	CASSLTFAGEAFF
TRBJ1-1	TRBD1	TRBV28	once	TGTGCCAGCAGTCTCCCCAGAGCGGACAGGACAGGAGCTTTCTTT	CASSLPRADRTGAFF
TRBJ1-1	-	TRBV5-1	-	TGCGCCAGCAGCTTGACACTGAACACTGAAGCTTTCTTT	CASSLTLNTEAFF
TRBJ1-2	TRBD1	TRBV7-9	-	TGTGCCAGCAGCATGTGGACAGGGGGTGAGGGCTACACCTTC	CASSMWTGGEGYTF
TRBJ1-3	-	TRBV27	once	TGTGCCAGCAGTTCAAACGGCATAGGAAACACCATATATTTT	CASSSNGIGNTIYF
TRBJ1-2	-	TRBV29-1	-	TGCAGCGTTGTTGGGAATGATGGCTACACCTTC	CSVVGNDGYTF
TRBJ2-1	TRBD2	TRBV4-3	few	TGCGCCAGCAGCCTCTCTACTCGCGGGGGTTACAATGAGCAGTTCTTC	CASSLSTRGGYNEQFF
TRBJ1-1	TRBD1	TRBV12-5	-	TGTGCTAGTGGTGTACAGGGGGCGAGCACTGAAGCTTTCTTT	CASGVQGASTEAFF
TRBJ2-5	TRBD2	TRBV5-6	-	TGTGCCAGCAGCTTGTTCTGGGGGGGTGAGGTCGAGACCCAGTACTTC	CASSLFWGGEVETQYF
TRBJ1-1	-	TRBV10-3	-	TGTGCCATCAGTGAGCAAGACAGAAACACTGAAGCTTTCTTT	CAISEQDRNTEAFF
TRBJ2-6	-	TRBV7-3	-	TGTGCCAGCAGCAATCCGGGACACAACTCTGGGGCCAACGTCCTGACTTTC	CASSNPGHNSGANVLTF
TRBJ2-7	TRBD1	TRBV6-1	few	TGTGCCAGCAGTGAAGCGTGGACAGGCTACGAGCAGTACTTC	CASSEAWTGYEQYF
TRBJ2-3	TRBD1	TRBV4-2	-	TGTGCCAGCAGCCAATTCACAGGGGGCTTTAAGCAGTATTTT	CASSQFTGGFKQYF
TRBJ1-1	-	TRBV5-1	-	TGCGCCAGCAGCTTGGAGGGGCACACTGAAGCTTTCTTT	CASSLEGHTEAFF
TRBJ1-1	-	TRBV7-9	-	TGTGCCAGCAGCTGGACGGCGGACACTGAAGCTTTCTTT	CASSWTADTEAFF
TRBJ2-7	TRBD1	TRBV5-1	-	TGCGCCAGCAGAGATACAGGGGCGTCGGGCTACGAGCAGTACTTC	CASRDTGASGYEQYF
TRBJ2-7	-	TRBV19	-	TGTGCCAGTTCGACCAACCTGTACTACGAGCAGTACTTC	CASSTNLYYEQYF
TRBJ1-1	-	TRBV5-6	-	TGTGCCAGCAGCTTGGTTGGGGGGATGGACACTGAAGCTTTCTTT	CASSLVGGMDTEAFF